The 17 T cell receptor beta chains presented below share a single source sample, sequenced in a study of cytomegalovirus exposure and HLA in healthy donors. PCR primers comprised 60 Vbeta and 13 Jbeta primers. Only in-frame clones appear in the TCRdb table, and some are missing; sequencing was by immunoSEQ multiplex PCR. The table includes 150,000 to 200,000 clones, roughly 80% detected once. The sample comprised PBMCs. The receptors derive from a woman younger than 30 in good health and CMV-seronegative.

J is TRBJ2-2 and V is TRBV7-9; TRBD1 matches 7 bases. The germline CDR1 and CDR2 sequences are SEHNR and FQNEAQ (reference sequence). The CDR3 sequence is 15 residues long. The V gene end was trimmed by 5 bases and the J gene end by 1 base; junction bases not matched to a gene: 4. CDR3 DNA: TGTGCCAGCAGCGTAACAGGGGTGAACACCGGGGAGCTGTTTTTT. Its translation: CASSVTGVNTGELFF.

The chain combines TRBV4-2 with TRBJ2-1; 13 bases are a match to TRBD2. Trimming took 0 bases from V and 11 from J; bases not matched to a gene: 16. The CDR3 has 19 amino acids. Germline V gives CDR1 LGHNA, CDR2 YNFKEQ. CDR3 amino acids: CASSQDLRGTSGVLDKQFF. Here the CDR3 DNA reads TGTGCCAGCAGCCAAGATCTACGAGGGACTAGCGGGGTCTTGGATAAGCAGTTCTTC.

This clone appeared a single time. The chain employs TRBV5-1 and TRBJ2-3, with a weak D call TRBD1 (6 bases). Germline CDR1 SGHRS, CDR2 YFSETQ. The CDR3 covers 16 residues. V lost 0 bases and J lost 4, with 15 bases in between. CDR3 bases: TGCGCCAGCAGCTTGGAGTCGAATTACAGGGCAGATACGCAGTATTTT. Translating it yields CASSLESNYRADTQYF.

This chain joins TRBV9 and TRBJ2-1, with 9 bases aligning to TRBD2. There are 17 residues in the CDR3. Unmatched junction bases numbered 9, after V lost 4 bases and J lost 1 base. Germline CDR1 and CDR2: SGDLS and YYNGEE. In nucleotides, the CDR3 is TGTGCCAGCAGCACCCGCGGGGCGGGAGGGTCCTACAATGAGCAGTTCTTC. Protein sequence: CASSTRGAGGSYNEQFF.

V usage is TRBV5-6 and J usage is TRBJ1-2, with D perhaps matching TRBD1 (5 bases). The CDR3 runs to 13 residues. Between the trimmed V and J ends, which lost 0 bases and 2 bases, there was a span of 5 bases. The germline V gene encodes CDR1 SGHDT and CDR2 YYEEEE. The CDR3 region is CASSLEGNYGYTF. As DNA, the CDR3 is TGTGCCAGCAGCTTGGAGGGGAACTATGGCTACACCTTC.

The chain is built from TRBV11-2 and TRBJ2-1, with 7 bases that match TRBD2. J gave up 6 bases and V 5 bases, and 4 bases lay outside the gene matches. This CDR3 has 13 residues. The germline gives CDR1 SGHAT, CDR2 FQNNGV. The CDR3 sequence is CASSPPSGNEQFF. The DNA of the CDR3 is TGTGCCAGCAGCCCACCTAGCGGCAATGAGCAGTTCTTC.

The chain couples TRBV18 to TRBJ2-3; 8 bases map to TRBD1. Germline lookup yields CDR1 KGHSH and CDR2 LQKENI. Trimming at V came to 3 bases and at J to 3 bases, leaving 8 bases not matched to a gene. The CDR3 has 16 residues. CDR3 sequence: CASSPLQGGWTDTQYF. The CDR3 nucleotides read TGTGCCAGCTCACCGTTACAGGGGGGTTGGACAGATACGCAGTATTTT.

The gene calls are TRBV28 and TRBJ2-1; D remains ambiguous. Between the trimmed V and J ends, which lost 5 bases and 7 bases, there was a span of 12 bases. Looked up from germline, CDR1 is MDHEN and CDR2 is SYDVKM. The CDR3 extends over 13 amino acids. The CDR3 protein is CASSPTPPNEQFF. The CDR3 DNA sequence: TGTGCCAGCAGTCCTACTCCCCCAAATGAGCAGTTCTTC.

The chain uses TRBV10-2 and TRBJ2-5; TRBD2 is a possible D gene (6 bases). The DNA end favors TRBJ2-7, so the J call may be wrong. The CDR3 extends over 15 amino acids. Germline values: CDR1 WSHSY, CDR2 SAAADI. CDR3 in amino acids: CASRRAGQASYEQYF. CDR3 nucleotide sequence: TGCGCCAGCAGAAGAGCGGGCCAGGCCTCCTACGAGCAGTACTTC.

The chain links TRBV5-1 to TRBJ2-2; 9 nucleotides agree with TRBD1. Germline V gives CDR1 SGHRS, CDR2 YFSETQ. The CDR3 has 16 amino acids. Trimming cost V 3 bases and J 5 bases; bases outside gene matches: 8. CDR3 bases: TGCGCCAGCAGCTCGGCTGGGGGACAGGGTACCGGGGAGCTGTTTTTT. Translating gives CASSSAGGQGTGELFF.

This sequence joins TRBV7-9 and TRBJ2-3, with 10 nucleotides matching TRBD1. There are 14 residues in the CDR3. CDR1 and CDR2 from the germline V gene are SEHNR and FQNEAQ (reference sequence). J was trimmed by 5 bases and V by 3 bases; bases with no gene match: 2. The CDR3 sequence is CASSFGTGVDTQYF. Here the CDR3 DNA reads TGTGCCAGCAGCTTCGGGACAGGGGTAGATACGCAGTATTTT.

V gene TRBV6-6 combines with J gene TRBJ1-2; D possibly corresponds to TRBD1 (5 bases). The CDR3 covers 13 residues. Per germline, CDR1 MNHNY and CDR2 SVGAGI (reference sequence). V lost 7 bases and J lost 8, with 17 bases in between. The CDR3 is CASTDSLEGGYTF. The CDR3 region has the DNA TGTGCCAGCACTGACAGCTTGGAAGGAGGCTACACCTTC.

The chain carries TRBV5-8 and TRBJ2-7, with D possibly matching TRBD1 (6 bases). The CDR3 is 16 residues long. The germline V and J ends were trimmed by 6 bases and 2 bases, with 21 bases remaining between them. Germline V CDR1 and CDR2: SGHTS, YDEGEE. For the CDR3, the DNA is TGTGCCAGCACTGGGGTACCACGGGCAGGGGCCTACGAGCAGTACGTC. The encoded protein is CASTGVPRAGAYEQYV.

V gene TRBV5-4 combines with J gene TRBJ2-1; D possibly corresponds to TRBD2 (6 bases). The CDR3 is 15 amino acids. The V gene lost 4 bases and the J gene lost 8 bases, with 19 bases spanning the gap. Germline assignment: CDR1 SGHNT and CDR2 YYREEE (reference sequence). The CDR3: CASSPEVADFDEQFF. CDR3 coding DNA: TGTGCCAGCAGCCCCGAGGTAGCGGATTTTGATGAGCAGTTCTTC.

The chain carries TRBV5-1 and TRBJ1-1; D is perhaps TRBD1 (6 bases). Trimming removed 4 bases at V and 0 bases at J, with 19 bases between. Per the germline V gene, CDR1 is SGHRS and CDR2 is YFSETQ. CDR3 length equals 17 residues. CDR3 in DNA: TGCGCCAGCAGCCGCGGTCGGGACACCTACATGAACACTGAAGCTTTCTTT. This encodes CASSRGRDTYMNTEAFF.

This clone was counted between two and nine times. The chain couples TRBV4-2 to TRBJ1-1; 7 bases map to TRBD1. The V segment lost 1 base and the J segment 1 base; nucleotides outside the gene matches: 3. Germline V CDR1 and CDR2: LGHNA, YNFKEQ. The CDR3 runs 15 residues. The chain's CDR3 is CASSQATGKNTEAFF. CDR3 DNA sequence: TGTGCCAGCAGCCAAGCGACAGGGAAGAACACTGAAGCTTTCTTT.

CDR3 in DNA: TGTGCCAGCAGCCTGGGACAGCGAAGCAACCAAGAGACCCAGTACTTC. Translating gives CASSLGQRSNQETQYF. The chain employs TRBV11-2 and TRBJ2-5; 7 bases align to TRBD1. CDR1 and CDR2 from the germline V gene are SGHAT and FQNNGV. This CDR3 contains 16 residues. V was clipped by 5 bases and J by 0 bases; unmatched bases: 9.